The rows below give T cell receptor beta chains drawn from one sample of a study of T cells in Graves' hyperthyroidism and ophthalmopathy. MiXCR, applied by TCRdb to the multiplex PCR reads, yields one record per CDR3 protein. The sample records around 440,000 distinct CDR3 sequences, approximately 15% being singletons. Sequencing input: blood. The receptors here all came from a woman aged 18-35 years with Graves' hyperthyroidism. Both conserved end residues are part of each CDR3.

TRBJ1-2 | TRBV6-1 | CASSVVLGYTF
TRBJ1-1 | TRBV5-1 | CASSLGGWSTEAFF
TRBJ1-5 | TRBV9 | CASSLGDSHQPQHF
TRBJ2-1 | TRBV18 | CASSSAGTGTTSYNEQFF
TRBJ1-2 | TRBV15 | CATGLRGRTNYGYTF
TRBJ2-2 | TRBV6-1 | CASSATSGGANTGELFF
TRBJ2-1 | TRBV7-2 | CASSPIEEQFF
TRBJ1-1 | TRBV19 | CASSISGQTRNTEAFF
TRBJ1-4 | TRBV18 | CASSPADEKLFF
TRBJ1-2 | TRBV20-1 | CSARDRTGGSNYGYTF